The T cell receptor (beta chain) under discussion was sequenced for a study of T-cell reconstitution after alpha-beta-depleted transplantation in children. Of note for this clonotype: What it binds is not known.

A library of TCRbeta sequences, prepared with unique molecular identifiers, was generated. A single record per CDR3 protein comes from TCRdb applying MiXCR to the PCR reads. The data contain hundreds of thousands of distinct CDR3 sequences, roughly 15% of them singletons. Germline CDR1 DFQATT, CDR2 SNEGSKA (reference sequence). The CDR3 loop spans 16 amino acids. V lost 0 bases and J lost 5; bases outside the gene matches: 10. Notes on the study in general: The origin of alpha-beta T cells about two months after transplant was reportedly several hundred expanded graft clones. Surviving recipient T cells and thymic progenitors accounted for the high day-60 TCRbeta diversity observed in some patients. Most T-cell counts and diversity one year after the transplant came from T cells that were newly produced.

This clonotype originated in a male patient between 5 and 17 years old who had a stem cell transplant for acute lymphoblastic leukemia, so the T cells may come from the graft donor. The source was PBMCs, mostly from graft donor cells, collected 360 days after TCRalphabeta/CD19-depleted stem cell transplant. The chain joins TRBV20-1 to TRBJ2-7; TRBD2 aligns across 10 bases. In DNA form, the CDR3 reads TGCAGTGCTAGAGATGGCCACACTAGCGGGATCGACGAGCAGTACTTC. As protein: CSARDGHTSGIDEQYF.